Measured by frequency, the clone carrying this T cell receptor beta chain is medium-sized. Its antigen is currently unknown. TRB was amplified by touch-down multiplex PCR, primer pools A and B combined. TCRdb re-called the multiplex PCR reads and catalogs CDR3 proteins one per entry, DNA excluded. The sample table sets out about 6,200 distinct CDR3 sequences. The data are from a study of T cell clusters in autoimmune cytopenias. Study results and limitations: No cluster-lack signature appeared between secondary cytopenia and chronic lymphocytic leukemia patients, apparently due to lymphoma masking. TRB repertoire shifts in secondary cytopenia and chronic lymphocytic leukemia mostly reflected lymphoma, not autoimmunity.

The CDR3 extends over 16 amino acids. Germline loops: CDR1 SGHKS, CDR2 YYEKEE (reference sequence). TRB was amplified from approximately 250 ng of peripheral blood genomic DNA per sample. Sequenced input: peripheral blood. This rearrangement joins TRBV5-5 to TRBJ1-4. The sequence came from a human donor with an autoimmune cytopenia or autoimmune hepatitis (not recorded which). The CDR3 reads CASSLSVGTFGEKLFF.